This T cell receptor beta chain was recovered during a study of vaccination and CD4 T cells after COVID-19. Looking at the study overall: Each participant underwent a two-dose regimen of either the BNT162b2 or the mRNA-1273 vaccine. Between diagnosis and the drawing of post-COVID samples lay a median 101 days (range 35 to 161). Study results and caveats: Spike mono-reactivity held for 304 of 307 vaccine-specific clones in convalescent patients.

Treatment indicated: roughly 10-day PBMC culture with coronavirus spike peptide pools or control peptides (ViraFEST assay). Notes on this clonotype: Its antigen is still unknown. The junction does not match germline at one end; this may be a read error.

Researchers used the Oncomine TCR Beta short-read assay to sequence DNA from cultured CD4+ T cells. TCRdb recomputed calls from the PCR reads with MiXCR, one row per CDR3 protein. The sample has approximately 14,000 distinct CDR3 sequences, around 30% seen once. Germline-derived CDR1 and CDR2 are LNHNV and YYDKDF (reference sequence). CDR3 length equals 16 residues. Input material: cultured CD4+ T cells from blood. The rearrangement joins TRBV15 to TRBJ2-3; D might be TRBD2 (7 bases). The receptor was isolated from a human donor with COVID-19. CDR3 sequence (DNA): TGTGCCGCCAGCAGAGATGCGGGGGCCTTTGCAGATACGCAGTATTTT. It translates to CAASRDAGAFADTQYF.